A single sample gave rise to the 17 T cell receptor beta chains below, sequenced in a study of OX40 agonist ivuxolimab in advanced cancers. Profiling relied on immunoSEQ multiplex PCR, and the TCRdb table lists in-frame clones only, not all of them. The sample yields around 57,000 clones, 92% seen once. Sequenced material: CD4+ or CD8+ T cells sorted from blood, taken in a trial of the OX40 agonist ivuxolimab. These receptors were collected from an adult with an advanced solid tumor such as melanoma, head and neck, liver or kidney cancer.

V gene TRBV20-1 combines with J gene TRBJ2-5, with D tentatively TRBD2 (6 bases). V was pared by 7 bases and J by 5 bases, with 11 bases between. The CDR3 loop spans 11 amino acids. Germline V lookup: CDR1 DFQATT, CDR2 SNEGSKA (reference sequence). In DNA, the CDR3 is TGCAGTGGGGACTGGATGGAGACCCAGTACTTC. This gives the protein CSGDWMETQYF.

The chain recombines TRBV11-2 with TRBJ2-2; tentatively, D is TRBD1 or TRBD2 (5 bases each). This CDR3 spans 14 amino acids. V was clipped by 3 bases and J by 8 bases, with 13 bases between them. Germline loops: CDR1 SGHAT, CDR2 FQNNGV. CDR3 sequence (DNA): TGTGCCAGCAGCTTCGGACTGGGGCTTGGGGAGCTGTTTTTT. Residues: CASSFGLGLGELFF.

The chain uses TRBV25-1 and TRBJ2-3; D unresolved. Germline CDR1 and CDR2: MGHDK and SYGVNS. The CDR3 consists of 13 residues. Trimming shortened V by 6 bases and J by 4 bases, and 11 bases separated the two germline ends. The DNA of the CDR3 is TGTGCCAGCAGCTGGCACCAGGCAGATACGCAGTATTTT. It encodes CASSWHQADTQYF.

This chain joins TRBV5-1 and TRBJ2-7; 7 nucleotides align to TRBD1. Germline V CDR1 and CDR2: SGHRS, YFSETQ. The CDR3 has 15 residues. The J segment lost 4 bases and the V segment lost 1 base, leaving 8 bases of the junction unmatched. This CDR3 reads CASSLPGGRAYEQYF. CDR3 DNA: TGCGCCAGCAGCTTGCCAGGGGGTCGAGCTTACGAGCAGTACTTC.

This rearrangement joins TRBV30 to TRBJ2-3, with unresolved D. This CDR3 contains 14 residues. Germline CDR1 and CDR2: GTSNPN and SVGIG (reference sequence). V lost 2 bases and J 4 bases, leaving 13 bases between the germline ends. This CDR3 reads CAWSLMGFADTQYF. In DNA form, the CDR3 reads TGTGCCTGGAGTCTGATGGGTTTCGCAGATACGCAGTATTTT.

This clone has only one observation. The V call is TRBV9, the J call TRBJ2-1, with D unresolved. Trimming removed 0 bases from V and 5 bases from J, with 12 bases in between. The CDR3 consists of 15 residues. In germline, CDR1 is SGDLS, CDR2 YYNGEE. CDR3 DNA: TGTGCCAGCAGCGTAGGGGTAAAGGCCGACAATGAGCAGTTCTTC. Translated, it gives CASSVGVKADNEQFF.

This chain joins TRBV30 and TRBJ2-2; D is tentatively TRBD1 or TRBD2 (5 bases each). Germline loops: CDR1 GTSNPN, CDR2 SVGIG (reference sequence). Trimming removed 3 bases at V and 1 base at J, with 18 bases between. CDR3 length: 17 residues. The DNA of the CDR3 is TGTGCCTGGAGGAGGGTGGGAGACAGACTGAACACCGGGGAGCTGTTTTTT. Translation: CAWRRVGDRLNTGELFF. Variable domain in full (rest from reference TRBV30 and TRBJ2-2): SQTIHQWPATLVQPVGSPLSLECTVEGTSNPNLYWYRQAAGRGLQLLFYSVGIGQISSEVPQNLSASRPQDRQFILSSKKLLLSDSGFYLCAWRRVGDRLNTGELFFGEGSRLTVL.

The chain joins TRBV7-3 to TRBJ2-7, with 7 bases lining up with TRBD2. This CDR3 has 19 amino acids. The V segment lost 4 bases and the J segment 4 bases; nucleotides outside the gene matches: 22. CDR1 and CDR2 from the germline V gene are SGHTA and FQGTGA. The CDR3 is CASSSARNYYGTIDYEQYV. CDR3 nucleotides: TGTGCCAGCAGCTCCGCCAGGAATTACTACGGGACTATCGATTACGAGCAGTACGTC.

This rearrangement joins TRBV18 to TRBJ2-1, with TRBD2 matching 7 bases. CDR3 length: 16 residues. Germline CDR1 is KGHSH and CDR2 is LQKENI. The junction had 8 bases not matched to a gene; V was cut back by 2 bases and J by 4 bases. As DNA, the CDR3 is TGTGCCAGCTCACCAGTCGGCGGGGGAGATTACAATGAGCAGTTCTTC. Amino acids: CASSPVGGGDYNEQFF.

Worth noting for this clone: A much larger clone is a single base away; this may be a read error. V is TRBV19 and J is TRBJ2-4, with D possibly called TRBD1 or TRBD2 (6 bases each). Per the germline V gene, CDR1 is LNHDA and CDR2 is SQIVND (reference sequence). The CDR3 has 15 amino acids. The CDR3 loop is CASSIMGGGKNIRYF. CDR3 DNA: TGTGCCAGTAGTATTATGGGGGGCGGCAAAAACATTCGGTACTTC.

The rearrangement links TRBV12-5 to TRBJ2-1; 10 nucleotides line up with TRBD2. Germline CDR1 and CDR2: LGHNT and FRNRAP. V gave up 2 bases and J gave up 5 bases; unmatched junction bases: 3. The CDR3 is 15 residues long. CDR3 bases: TGTGCTAGTGGTTTGTTTCTAGCGGGGGACAATGAGCAGTTCTTC. Translating gives CASGLFLAGDNEQFF.

The gene calls are TRBV9 and TRBJ2-1; D is possibly TRBD1 or TRBD2 (6 bases each). Germline loops: CDR1 SGDLS, CDR2 YYNGEE. V was cut by 1 base and J by 6 bases, with 14 bases left in between. The CDR3 has 15 amino acids. CDR3 nucleotide sequence: TGTGCCAGCAGCGTAATGGGGGGCCCCAGCAATGAGCAGTTCTTC. Translated: CASSVMGGPSNEQFF.

The CDR3 sequence: CAWSYASAGDEQYV. CDR3 nucleotides: TGTGCCTGGAGTTATGCCTCGGCGGGAGACGAGCAGTACGTC. V gene TRBV30 combines with J gene TRBJ2-7; the match to TRBD2 covers 7 bases. The CDR3 loop spans 14 amino acids. V lost 2 bases, J lost 5 bases, and 9 bases stayed unmatched. Looked up from germline, CDR1 is GTSNPN and CDR2 is SVGIG (reference sequence).

This sequence joins TRBV30 and TRBJ1-5; 10 bases agree with TRBD1. Germline V CDR1 and CDR2: GTSNPN, SVGIG (reference sequence). The CDR3 is made up of 15 amino acids. V shed 3 bases, J shed 0 bases, and the junction held 2 bases outside the gene matches. The CDR3 is CAWSGTGDSNQPQHF. CDR3 nucleotide sequence: TGTGCCTGGAGCGGGACAGGGGATAGCAATCAGCCCCAGCATTTT.

The chain joins TRBV19 to TRBJ2-5; D not resolved. The ends were cut back, 3 bases at V and 0 bases at J, with 11 bases in the middle. Per germline, CDR1 LNHDA and CDR2 SQIVND (reference sequence). This CDR3 region has 15 residues. CDR3 in amino acids: CASSMFSGDQETQYF. In DNA form, the CDR3 reads TGTGCCAGTAGTATGTTCAGTGGAGACCAAGAGACCCAGTACTTC.

This clone appeared a single time. V is TRBV28 and J is TRBJ2-1; D is unclear. V lost 5 bases, J lost 5 bases, and 7 bases lay in between. The CDR3 is 12 residues long. Germline V gene sequence: CDR1 MDHEN, CDR2 SYDVKM. The CDR3 here is CASSTPHNEQFF. CDR3 DNA: TGTGCCAGCAGTACGCCCCACAATGAGCAGTTCTTC.

The chain carries TRBV9 and TRBJ2-1; unclear D gene. The CDR3 totals 13 residues. V gave up 0 bases and J gave up 7 bases, with 8 bases separating them. CDR1 and CDR2 (germline): SGDLS, YYNGEE. CDR3 region: CASSVVLGNEQFF. The DNA of the CDR3 is TGTGCCAGCAGCGTAGTTTTGGGGAATGAGCAGTTCTTC.